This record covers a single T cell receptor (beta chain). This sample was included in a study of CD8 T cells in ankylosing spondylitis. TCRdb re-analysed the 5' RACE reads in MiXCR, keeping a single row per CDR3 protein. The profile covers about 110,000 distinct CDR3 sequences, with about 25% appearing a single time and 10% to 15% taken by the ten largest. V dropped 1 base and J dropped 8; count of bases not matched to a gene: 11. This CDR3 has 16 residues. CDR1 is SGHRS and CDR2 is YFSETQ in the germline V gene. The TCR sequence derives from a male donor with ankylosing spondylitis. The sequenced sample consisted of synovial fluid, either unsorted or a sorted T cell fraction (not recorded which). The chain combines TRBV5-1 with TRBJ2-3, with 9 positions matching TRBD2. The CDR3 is CASSLIAGEGAGTQYF. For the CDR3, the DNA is TGCGCCAGCAGCTTGATAGCGGGAGAGGGGGCCGGTACGCAGTATTTT.